This passage covers 10 T cell receptor beta chains from one sample sequenced in a study of glioma-infiltrating T cells. Amplification of TCR alpha and beta CDR3 regions from RNA used iRepertoire nested multiplex PCR. TCRdb re-derived calls from the multiplex PCR reads in MiXCR, one entry per CDR3 protein. The repertoire holds approximately 120,000 distinct CDR3 sequences, with roughly 20% as singletons. The specimen sequenced was glioma tissue, nonneoplastic brain tissue, or PBMCs (not recorded which). The receptor set was obtained from a human donor with low-grade glioma or glioblastoma, undergoing nonglioma brain surgery, or in good health (not recorded which).

This clonotype was counted a few times. The chain joins TRBV5-1 to TRBJ2-7, with 8 positions matching TRBD1. The junction had 6 bases not matched to a gene; V was cut back by 5 bases and J by 5 bases. From germline, CDR1 is SGHRS and CDR2 YFSETQ. The CDR3 has 13 amino acids. The CDR3 coding sequence is TGCGCCAGCAGTAATAACAGGGGGGACGAGCAGTACTTC. The encoded protein is CASSNNRGDEQYF.

This chain uses TRBV12-3 or TRBV12-4 with TRBJ2-2, with D tentatively TRBD2 (6 bases). CDR3 size: 14 residues. Trimming took 7 bases from V and 1 from J, leaving 10 bases between them. CDR3: CASMGGLNTGELFF. CDR3 DNA sequence: TGTGCCAGCATGGGGGGATTGAACACCGGGGAGCTGTTTTTT.

Note on this clonotype: One base away lies a much larger clone, so this may be a sequencing read error. The chain couples TRBV4-1 to TRBJ2-7, with TRBD2 matching over 11 bases. Germline assignment: CDR1 MGHRA and CDR2 YSYEKL. The V gene end was trimmed by 3 bases and the J gene end by 6 bases; junction bases not matched to a gene: 7. This CDR3 is built from 15 residues. This chain's CDR3 is CASSQSSGRACEQYF. CDR3 DNA: TGCGCCAGCAGCCAGAGTAGCGGGAGGGCCTGCGAGCAGTACTTC.

Worth noting for this clonotype: This could be a read error, since a much larger clone is one nucleotide away. The chain recombines TRBV7-2 with TRBJ2-7; 10 bases fit TRBD1. The CDR3 covers 14 residues. Germline V gene data show CDR1 as SGHTA and CDR2 as FQGNSA. Unmatched junction bases numbered 5, after V lost 5 bases and J lost 4 bases. The CDR3 sequence is CASSKTGQGYEQYF. The DNA for the CDR3 is TGTGCCAGCAGCAAAACGGGACAGGGGTACGAGCAGTACTTC.

This clonotype was observed many times. The chain joins TRBV7-2 to TRBJ2-1; 13 nucleotides line up with TRBD2. The CDR3 covers 21 residues. Germline V gene data show CDR1 as SGHTA and CDR2 as FQGNSA. V lost 3 bases, J lost 3 bases, and 17 bases stayed unmatched. Here the CDR3 DNA reads TGTGCCAGCAGCTTTGGCTCAGGGGGGGCAAGGACTAGCGGGAGCTACAATGAGCAGTTCTTC. It codes for CASSFGSGGARTSGSYNEQFF.

This clonotype was recorded many times. The gene calls are TRBV25-1 and TRBJ2-7, with a weak D call TRBD1 (6 bases). This CDR3 is 15 amino acids long. Germline CDR1 is MGHDK and CDR2 is SYGVNS. V lost 3 bases, J lost 3 bases, and 15 bases lay in between. This CDR3 is CASSDSGQGLYEQYF. For the CDR3, the DNA is TGTGCCAGCAGTGACTCCGGGCAGGGGCTCTACGAGCAGTACTTC.

This clonotype was seen ten or more times. The chain employs TRBV6-2 or TRBV6-3 and TRBJ2-7, with D possibly TRBD2 on 6 matching bases. Germline CDR1 and CDR2: MNHEY and SVGEGT. V gave up 1 base and J gave up 1 base, with 8 bases separating them. This CDR3 contains 14 residues. The CDR3 DNA reads as TGTGCCAGCAGTTACTTCGCGGGATCCTACGAGCAGTACTTC. Translated: CASSYFAGSYEQYF.

This clonotype was seen a few times. The V call is TRBV12-3 or TRBV12-4, the J call TRBJ1-4, with D tentatively TRBD1 (6 bases). The V end lost 3 bases, the J end lost 7 bases, and 15 bases lay between the germline ends. The CDR3 is made up of 15 amino acids. CDR3 nucleotides: TGTGCCAGCAGTTTGTGGGGGGCTAAGGGTGAAAAACTGTTTTTT. Translation gives CASSLWGAKGEKLFF.

This clonotype has more than one count but fewer than ten. The J gene is TRBJ2-3, the V gene TRBV4-2; TRBD2 aligns across 13 bases. J was trimmed by 0 bases and V by 4 bases; bases with no gene match: 7. This CDR3 spans 18 amino acids. Germline V lookup: CDR1 LGHNA, CDR2 YNFKEQ. The CDR3 DNA sequence: TGTGCCAGCAGCCCAGGACTAGCGGGAGTCACTAGCACAGATACGCAGTATTTT. Protein product: CASSPGLAGVTSTDTQYF.

This clonotype showed up many times. This CDR3 reads CATSLNHEQFF. As DNA, the CDR3 is TGTGCCACCAGCCTTAACCATGAGCAGTTCTTC. This sequence joins TRBV24-1 and TRBJ2-1; D is unresolved. Germline V gene sequence: CDR1 KGHDR, CDR2 SFDVKD. The CDR3 length is 11 residues. V dropped 7 bases and J dropped 8 bases, with 8 bases sitting between them.